These T cell receptor beta chains were read from a single sample in a study of glioma-infiltrating T cells. TCRdb re-derived calls from the multiplex PCR reads in MiXCR, one entry per CDR3 protein. This repertoire shows a few hundred thousand distinct CDR3 sequences, about two fifths found once; its top ten account for around 12%. The sample consisted of glioma tissue, nonneoplastic brain tissue, or PBMCs (not recorded which). The receptors come from a human donor with low-grade glioma or glioblastoma, undergoing nonglioma brain surgery, or in good health (not recorded which). Both conserved end residues are part of each CDR3. Fields, in order: D gene, J gene, clone size, V gene, CDR3 DNA, CDR3 protein. D genes are given only for firm matches. The size of a clone is reported for some rows only, either as once, few or many, or as a class for expanded clones.

d_gene: TRBD2; j_gene: TRBJ2-7; abundance: -; v_gene: TRBV4-2; CDR3nt: TGTGCCAGCAGCCAAGATGGGGGGGGACCCTACGAGCAGTACTTC; CDR3aa: CASSQDGGGPYEQYF
d_gene: TRBD2; j_gene: TRBJ2-3; abundance: -; v_gene: TRBV3-1; CDR3nt: TGTGCCAGCAGCCCGCTCCCTAGCGGGAGAGTGACGGATACGCAGTATTTT; CDR3aa: CASSPLPSGRVTDTQYF
d_gene: -; j_gene: TRBJ2-1; abundance: -; v_gene: TRBV27; CDR3nt: TGTGCCAGCAGTACAATAGCGTTTAGCTCCTACGATGAGCAGTTCTTC; CDR3aa: CASSTIAFSSYDEQFF
d_gene: -; j_gene: TRBJ1-5; abundance: -; v_gene: TRBV6-1; CDR3nt: TGTGCCAGCGGCAGGGCTTCTAGCAATCAGCCCCAGCGTTTT; CDR3aa: CASGRASSNQPQRF
d_gene: -; j_gene: TRBJ2-1; abundance: many; v_gene: TRBV6-2/TRBV6-3; CDR3nt: TGTGCCAGCAGTTACTCGGGGTATGAGCAGTTCTTC; CDR3aa: CASSYSGYEQFF
d_gene: -; j_gene: TRBJ2-7; abundance: many; v_gene: TRBV28; CDR3nt: TGTGCCAGCAGACGAGGAGGCACATCTCCCATCTACGAGCAGTACTTC; CDR3aa: CASRRGGTSPIYEQYF
d_gene: TRBD2; j_gene: TRBJ2-1; abundance: -; v_gene: TRBV6-2/TRBV6-3; CDR3nt: TGTGCCAGCAGTATGACTAGCGGAGGCCATGGGGAGCAGTTCTTC; CDR3aa: CASSMTSGGHGEQFF
d_gene: -; j_gene: TRBJ2-3; abundance: few; v_gene: TRBV10-3; CDR3nt: TGTGCCATCAGCAGGGTGGGTCACACAGATACGCAGTATTTT; CDR3aa: CAISRVGHTDTQYF
d_gene: TRBD1; j_gene: TRBJ2-6; abundance: -; v_gene: TRBV11-2; CDR3nt: TGTGCCAGCAGCGCAGGACAGGGGATGGCTGGGGCCAACGTCCTGACTTTC; CDR3aa: CASSAGQGMAGANVLTF
d_gene: -; j_gene: TRBJ2-5; abundance: -; v_gene: TRBV3-1; CDR3nt: TGTGCCAGCAGCCCTCCCGTACCCCAAGAGACCCAGTACTTC; CDR3aa: CASSPPVPQETQYF
d_gene: -; j_gene: TRBJ2-3; abundance: -; v_gene: TRBV7-2; CDR3nt: TGCGCCATCAGCCAAGGGCTCCTCCCCAGCACAGATACGCAGTATTTT; CDR3aa: CAISQGLLPSTDTQYF
d_gene: -; j_gene: TRBJ1-1; abundance: -; v_gene: TRBV5-6; CDR3nt: TGTGCCAGCAGCTTGAGCCCGTCTTCCGCTGAAGCTTTCTTT; CDR3aa: CASSLSPSSAEAFF
d_gene: TRBD1; j_gene: TRBJ1-2; abundance: many; v_gene: TRBV6-2/TRBV6-3; CDR3nt: TGTGCCAGCAATGACAGGGGAAGGAACTATGGCTACACCTTC; CDR3aa: CASNDRGRNYGYTF
d_gene: TRBD2; j_gene: TRBJ2-5; abundance: few; v_gene: TRBV7-2; CDR3nt: TGTGCCAGCAGCCCTAGACTAGCGGGAGACCAAGAGACCCAGTACTTC; CDR3aa: CASSPRLAGDQETQYF
d_gene: -; j_gene: TRBJ1-6; abundance: -; v_gene: TRBV18; CDR3nt: TGTGCCAGCTCACCGACAAGTGGAGGCCCCAATTGGCCCTATAATTCACCCCTCCACTTT; CDR3aa: CASSPTSGGPNWPYNSPLHF
d_gene: TRBD1; j_gene: TRBJ2-5; abundance: -; v_gene: TRBV25-1; CDR3nt: TGTACCTCGACAGGGGATAAGACCCAGTACTTC; CDR3aa: CTSTGDKTQYF
d_gene: -; j_gene: TRBJ2-3; abundance: few; v_gene: TRBV5-4; CDR3nt: TGTGCCAGCAGCGGGAGACAGAACACAGATACGCAGTATTTT; CDR3aa: CASSGRQNTDTQYF
d_gene: TRBD1; j_gene: TRBJ1-6; abundance: -; v_gene: TRBV20-1; CDR3nt: TGCAGTCTGACAAGGGGGCGAGCCTTTAGTTCACCCCTCCACTTT; CDR3aa: CSLTRGRAFSSPLHF
d_gene: -; j_gene: TRBJ2-3; abundance: -; v_gene: TRBV7-9; CDR3nt: TGTGCCAGCAGCTTACGCGGGGAGAGGGGAGATACGCAGTATTTT; CDR3aa: CASSLRGERGDTQYF
d_gene: TRBD2; j_gene: TRBJ2-1; abundance: -; v_gene: TRBV5-4; CDR3nt: TGTGCCAGCAGCTTGAGGCTAGCGGGAGATCCCAATGAGCAGTTCTTC; CDR3aa: CASSLRLAGDPNEQFF
d_gene: -; j_gene: TRBJ1-1; abundance: -; v_gene: TRBV7-2; CDR3nt: TGTGCCAGCAGCCCACTTATATTAGGGGCGAACACTGAAGCTCTCTTT; CDR3aa: CASSPLILGANTEALF
d_gene: -; j_gene: TRBJ2-7; abundance: -; v_gene: TRBV20-1; CDR3nt: TGCAGTGTCCTCGGGCAGCTGAGCTCCTACGAGCAGTACTTC; CDR3aa: CSVLGQLSSYEQYF
d_gene: -; j_gene: TRBJ2-7; abundance: many; v_gene: TRBV6-1; CDR3nt: TGTGCCAGCAGTCTCACTCGGGACCCCCACGGCGAGCAGTACTTC; CDR3aa: CASSLTRDPHGEQYF
d_gene: TRBD2; j_gene: TRBJ2-5; abundance: -; v_gene: TRBV7-9; CDR3nt: TGTGCCAGCAGCTTAGGTCGCGGACTAGCGGGAAAAGAGACCCAGTACTTC; CDR3aa: CASSLGRGLAGKETQYF
d_gene: -; j_gene: TRBJ1-1; abundance: many; v_gene: TRBV6-6; CDR3nt: TGTGCCAGCAGTTACTCATACCTGGCCACTGAAGCTTTCTTT; CDR3aa: CASSYSYLATEAFF
d_gene: -; j_gene: TRBJ1-4; abundance: once; v_gene: TRBV7-9; CDR3nt: TGTGCCAGCAGCACTCGTGACAGGACCAAGAAACTGTTTTTT; CDR3aa: CASSTRDRTKKLFF
d_gene: TRBD2; j_gene: TRBJ2-3; abundance: few; v_gene: TRBV4-3; CDR3nt: TGCGCCAGCAGCCAACACGCCCGGGTAGCGGGTAGCACAGATACGCAGTATTTT; CDR3aa: CASSQHARVAGSTDTQYF
d_gene: TRBD1; j_gene: TRBJ1-5; abundance: -; v_gene: TRBV15; CDR3nt: TGTGCCACCAGCAGAGATCGGGGACAGGGGACTATGGGCAATCAGCCCCAGCATTTT; CDR3aa: CATSRDRGQGTMGNQPQHF
d_gene: TRBD2; j_gene: TRBJ2-1; abundance: few; v_gene: TRBV28; CDR3nt: TGTGCCAGCAGTTTATCGCTAGCGGACCCCTACAATGAGCAGTTCTTC; CDR3aa: CASSLSLADPYNEQFF
d_gene: -; j_gene: TRBJ2-3; abundance: few; v_gene: TRBV20-1; CDR3nt: TGCAGCAAGAGAGGGGGTTCGGCAGATACGCAGTATTTT; CDR3aa: CSKRGGSADTQYF
d_gene: -; j_gene: TRBJ2-7; abundance: -; v_gene: TRBV4-1; CDR3nt: TGCGCCAGCAGCCAAGTTGGGACACCGGATTACGAGCAGTACTTC; CDR3aa: CASSQVGTPDYEQYF
d_gene: TRBD1; j_gene: TRBJ1-5; abundance: -; v_gene: TRBV28; CDR3nt: TGTGCCAGCGTCCAGGGGGGGAGTAATCAGCCCCAGCATTTT; CDR3aa: CASVQGGSNQPQHF
d_gene: TRBD2; j_gene: TRBJ2-1; abundance: -; v_gene: TRBV12-3/TRBV12-4; CDR3nt: TGTGCCAGCGACCTTTGGGCGGGAGGCAATGAGCAGTTCTTC; CDR3aa: CASDLWAGGNEQFF
d_gene: TRBD1; j_gene: TRBJ1-6; abundance: -; v_gene: TRBV4-2; CDR3nt: TGTGCCAGCAGCCAAGTTCCCCAGGGGGAATATAATTCACCCCTCCACTTT; CDR3aa: CASSQVPQGEYNSPLHF
d_gene: -; j_gene: TRBJ2-3; abundance: many; v_gene: TRBV6-1; CDR3nt: TGTGCCAGCAGTGTGGGGCAGGCGGCGGATACGCAGTATTTT; CDR3aa: CASSVGQAADTQYF
d_gene: TRBD1; j_gene: TRBJ1-2; abundance: -; v_gene: TRBV28; CDR3nt: TGTGCCAGCACCTCCGAGCAGACAGGGGTCGGGGGCTACACCTTC; CDR3aa: CASTSEQTGVGGYTF
d_gene: TRBD1; j_gene: TRBJ1-2; abundance: few; v_gene: TRBV9; CDR3nt: TGTGCCAGCAGCCCGCAGGGACAGGGCAGAGGTGGCTACACCTTC; CDR3aa: CASSPQGQGRGGYTF
d_gene: -; j_gene: TRBJ2-1; abundance: -; v_gene: TRBV2; CDR3nt: TGTGCCAGCAGTGGACGGGGAAAAAGGACCTACAATGAGCAGTTCTTC; CDR3aa: CASSGRGKRTYNEQFF
d_gene: -; j_gene: TRBJ1-5; abundance: many; v_gene: TRBV7-2; CDR3nt: TGTGCCAGCAGTGTTGGGAGACAGCCCCAGCATTTT; CDR3aa: CASSVGRQPQHF
d_gene: TRBD2; j_gene: TRBJ2-7; abundance: few; v_gene: TRBV12-3/TRBV12-4; CDR3nt: TGTGCCAGCAGTTTAGCGCGACTAGCGGAACGTTACAGCTCCTACGAGCAGTACTTC; CDR3aa: CASSLARLAERYSSYEQYF
d_gene: -; j_gene: TRBJ2-3; abundance: -; v_gene: TRBV12-3/TRBV12-4; CDR3nt: TGTGCCAGCAGTTTCCAAACTACTAGCACAGATACGCAGTATTTT; CDR3aa: CASSFQTTSTDTQYF
d_gene: TRBD1; j_gene: TRBJ2-7; abundance: many; v_gene: TRBV7-2; CDR3nt: TGTGCCAGCAGCTATCGGACAGGGGGCGCCTACGAGCAGTACTTC; CDR3aa: CASSYRTGGAYEQYF
d_gene: -; j_gene: TRBJ1-5; abundance: -; v_gene: TRBV20-1; CDR3nt: TGCAGTGCTAGCAACAGGATCTACCTCGATCAGCCCCAGCATTTT; CDR3aa: CSASNRIYLDQPQHF
d_gene: TRBD2; j_gene: TRBJ2-3; abundance: few; v_gene: TRBV4-1; CDR3nt: TGCGCCAGCAGCCAAGAGCTAGCGGGGGGGAGCACAGATACGCAGTATTTT; CDR3aa: CASSQELAGGSTDTQYF
d_gene: -; j_gene: TRBJ1-1; abundance: few; v_gene: TRBV2; CDR3nt: TGTGCCAGCAGTGACCGGAGAGAAGCTTTCTTT; CDR3aa: CASSDRREAFF
d_gene: -; j_gene: TRBJ2-5; abundance: -; v_gene: TRBV20-1; CDR3nt: TGCAGTGCTAGAGCCGTGACACGGGGCAAACTGCAAGAGACCCAGTACTTC; CDR3aa: CSARAVTRGKLQETQYF
d_gene: -; j_gene: TRBJ1-1; abundance: -; v_gene: TRBV29-1; CDR3nt: TGCAGCGTGGGATGGGGGGCGCTTACTGAAGCTTTCTTT; CDR3aa: CSVGWGALTEAFF
d_gene: TRBD2; j_gene: TRBJ2-3; abundance: few; v_gene: TRBV24-1; CDR3nt: TGTGCCACCAGTGATCCAGCGGGAGGGATGACAGATACGCAGTATTTT; CDR3aa: CATSDPAGGMTDTQYF
d_gene: TRBD2; j_gene: TRBJ2-3; abundance: few; v_gene: TRBV7-3; CDR3nt: TGTGCCAGCAGCTTAACGTTAATTGCTAGCGGATTCACAGATACGCAGTATTTT; CDR3aa: CASSLTLIASGFTDTQYF
d_gene: TRBD2; j_gene: TRBJ2-3; abundance: -; v_gene: TRBV7-9; CDR3nt: TGTGCCAGCTCGAGCCAGCGGGAGAGTGCAGATACGCAGTATTTT; CDR3aa: CASSSQRESADTQYF
d_gene: TRBD2; j_gene: TRBJ2-7; abundance: -; v_gene: TRBV27; CDR3nt: TGTGCCAGCAGTCCCTGGACTAGCGGCTACAAGCAGTACTTC; CDR3aa: CASSPWTSGYKQYF
d_gene: -; j_gene: TRBJ2-3; abundance: -; v_gene: TRBV7-9; CDR3nt: TGTGCCAGCAGCCTCTCCCCCCTCACAGATACGCAGTATTTT; CDR3aa: CASSLSPLTDTQYF
d_gene: -; j_gene: TRBJ2-7; abundance: many; v_gene: TRBV6-2/TRBV6-3; CDR3nt: TGTGCCAGCAGTTCCGGGATTATGACCTACGAGCAGTACTTC; CDR3aa: CASSSGIMTYEQYF
d_gene: -; j_gene: TRBJ2-7; abundance: -; v_gene: TRBV4-1; CDR3nt: TGCGCCAGCAGCCAAGCAAGGTTCTCCTACGAGCAGTACTTC; CDR3aa: CASSQARFSYEQYF
d_gene: -; j_gene: TRBJ2-5; abundance: few; v_gene: TRBV27; CDR3nt: TGTGCCAGCAGTTCCACCTACCAAGAGACCCAGTACTTC; CDR3aa: CASSSTYQETQYF